Listed below are T cell receptor beta chains from one sample, sequenced in a study of response to subunit inactivated influenza vaccine. TCRdb independently ran MiXCR on the RT-PCR reads; one entry per CDR3 protein. Among a few hundred thousand distinct CDR3 sequences listed, roughly 9.8% were seen once. Sequenced here: PBMCs from blood, sampled roughly 47 days after vaccination. The receptors originated from a man between 45 and 60 years old who received an inactivated influenza vaccine. Both conserved end residues are trimmed from each CDR3. A D gene is named only where the DNA matches it firmly.

CDR3aa | v_gene | d_gene
ASSLVRSQGEETQY | TRBV7-8 | .
AISGGMSYNSPLH | TRBV10-3 | .
ATSWGLEETQY | TRBV15 | TRBD2
ATSDPDSGVGAYNEQF | TRBV24-1 | .
ASSPGSGNNYGYT | TRBV5-5 | .
ASSGPGGSYNEQF | TRBV5-1 | TRBD2
ASSLQGNHEQY | TRBV28 | .
AISRQGGYEQY | TRBV28 | TRBD1
SAPDDRGSEKLF | TRBV20-1 | TRBD1
SAHRLAGGSEQF | TRBV20-1 | TRBD2
ASSQGTGGVGYGYT | TRBV5-1 | TRBD1
ASSWGDRPYNEQF | TRBV28 | .
SAVGSSGRTSTDTQY | TRBV20-1 | TRBD2
ASSLSSRGELF | TRBV12-3/TRBV12-4 | .
ATSRDQSSAHEQY | TRBV15 | .
ASSLGGLITDTQY | TRBV7-9 | TRBD2
ASSPGGPAGGYT | TRBV7-8 | .
ASSQDPDREQF | TRBV4-2 | TRBD1
ASSPSYTEQF | TRBV7-8 | .
ASSLMDSSSYEQY | TRBV11-2 | .
ASSTLGQGTEAF | TRBV6-6 | TRBD1
SVGFGSGFYEQY | TRBV29-1 | TRBD2
ASSNRVRYT | TRBV6-5 | .
ATSSSRTSGNTGELF | TRBV15 | TRBD2
ASRGRVSGEQY | TRBV6-1 | .
ASRPVGSGELF | TRBV5-6 | .
ASSLVGGQGDGYT | TRBV11-2 | TRBD1
ASSQVPGQGARTEAF | TRBV5-1 | TRBD1
SATHSNQPQH | TRBV20-1 | .
ASRFVTGGTDTQY | TRBV5-1 | TRBD1
ASSRDVTEAF | TRBV12-3/TRBV12-4 | .
ASSFHGTGRNEQF | TRBV12-3/TRBV12-4 | TRBD1
AISEIRSQETQY | TRBV10-3 | .
SLSRVQETQY | TRBV29-1 | .
ASSFRSGLVEVNTEAF | TRBV7-8 | .
ASSYGRGTNEKLF | TRBV6-5 | .
SVHDRRNTEAF | TRBV29-1 | .
ASSARTSRWDEQF | TRBV4-3 | TRBD2
ASSDSRTDTQY | TRBV12-3/TRBV12-4 | .
ASSHPGEGRPYNEQF | TRBV4-2 | TRBD2
ASSQDLGYGYT | TRBV4-1 | .
ASRGGDRGYNEQF | TRBV25-1 | TRBD1
ASSAAGTGLHEQY | TRBV9 | TRBD1
ASSLGGLWNNEQF | TRBV5-6 | .
ASSSPGLRNYGYT | TRBV5-6 | .
ASSRGDGETQY | TRBV18 | .
ASSYQGIKGWQF | TRBV6-2/TRBV6-3 | .
ASSHGQGRTDTQY | TRBV5-1 | TRBD1
ASSNTAVPYEQY | TRBV12-3/TRBV12-4 | .
ASRDGTLNTGELF | TRBV12-3/TRBV12-4 | .
ASSLRATQQF | TRBV28 | .
ASSYSTSGTDTQY | TRBV6-5 | TRBD2
ASSFRSFSAGWTSTDTQY | TRBV11-2 | .